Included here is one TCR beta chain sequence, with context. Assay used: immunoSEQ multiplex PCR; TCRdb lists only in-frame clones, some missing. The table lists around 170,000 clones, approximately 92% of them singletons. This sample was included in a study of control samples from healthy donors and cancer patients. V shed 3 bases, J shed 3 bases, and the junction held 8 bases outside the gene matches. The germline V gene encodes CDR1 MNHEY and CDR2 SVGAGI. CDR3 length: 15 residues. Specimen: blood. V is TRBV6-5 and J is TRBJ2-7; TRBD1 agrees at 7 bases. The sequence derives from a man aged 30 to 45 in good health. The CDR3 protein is CASSYLGTAVYEQYF. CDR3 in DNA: TGTGCCAGCAGTTATCTTGGGACAGCGGTCTACGAGCAGTACTTC.